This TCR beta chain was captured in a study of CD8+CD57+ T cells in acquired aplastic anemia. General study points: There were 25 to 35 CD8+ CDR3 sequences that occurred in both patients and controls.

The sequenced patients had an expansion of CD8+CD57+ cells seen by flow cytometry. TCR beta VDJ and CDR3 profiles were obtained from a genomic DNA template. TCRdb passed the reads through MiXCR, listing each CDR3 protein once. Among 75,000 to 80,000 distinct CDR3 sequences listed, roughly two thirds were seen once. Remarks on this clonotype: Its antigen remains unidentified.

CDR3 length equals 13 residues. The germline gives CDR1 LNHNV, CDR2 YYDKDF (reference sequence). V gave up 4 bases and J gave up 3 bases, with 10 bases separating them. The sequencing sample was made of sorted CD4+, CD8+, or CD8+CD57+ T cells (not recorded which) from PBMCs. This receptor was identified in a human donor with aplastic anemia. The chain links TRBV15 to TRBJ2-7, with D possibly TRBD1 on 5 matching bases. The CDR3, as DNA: TGTGCCACCAGCACGGACAAGATCTACGAGCAGTACTTC. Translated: CATSTDKIYEQYF. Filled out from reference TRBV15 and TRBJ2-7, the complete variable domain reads DAMVIQNPRYQVTQFGKPVTLSCSQTLNHNVMYWYQQKSSQAPKLLFHYYDKDFNNEADTPDNFQSRRPNTSFCFLDIRSPGLGDTAMYLCATSTDKIYEQYFGPGTRLTVT.